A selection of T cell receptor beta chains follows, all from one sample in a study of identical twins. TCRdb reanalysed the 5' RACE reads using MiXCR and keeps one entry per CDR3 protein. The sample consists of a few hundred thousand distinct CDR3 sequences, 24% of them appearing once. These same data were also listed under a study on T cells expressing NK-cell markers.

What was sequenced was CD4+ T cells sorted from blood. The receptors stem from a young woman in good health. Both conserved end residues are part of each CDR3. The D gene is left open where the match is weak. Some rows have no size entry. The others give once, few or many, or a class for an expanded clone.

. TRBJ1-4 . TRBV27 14 TGTGCCAGCAGTTTACAGGCCCTTAATGAAAAACTGTTTTTT CASSLQALNEKLFF
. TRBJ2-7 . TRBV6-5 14 TGTGCCAGCAGTTCCCTCCCCGATGCCTACGAGCAGTACTTC CASSSLPDAYEQYF
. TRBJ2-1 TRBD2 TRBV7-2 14 TGTGCCAGCAGCCGGGGGGGCACCCTCAATGAGCAGTTCTTC CASSRGGTLNEQFF
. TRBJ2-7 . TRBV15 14 TGTGCCACCAGCAGGGGACGGGAGCCGAACGAGCAGTACTTC CATSRGREPNEQYF
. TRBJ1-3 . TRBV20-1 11 TGCAGTGCCAGAGTTGGTAACACCATATATTTT CSARVGNTIYF
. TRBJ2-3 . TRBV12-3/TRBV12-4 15 TGTGCCAGCAGTATCCGACTCGCGCGGGGAGATACGCAGTATTTT CASSIRLARGDTQYF
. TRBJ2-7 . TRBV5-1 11 TGCGCCAGCAGCTTCAGTTTCGAGCAGTACTTC CASSFSFEQYF
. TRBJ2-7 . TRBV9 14 TGTGCCAGCAGCGTACAATACGGGGGATACGAGCAGTACTTC CASSVQYGGYEQYF
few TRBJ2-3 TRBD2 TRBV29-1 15 TGCAGCGTTGTTTTCGCGGGAGTCAGCACAGATACGCAGTATTTT CSVVFAGVSTDTQYF
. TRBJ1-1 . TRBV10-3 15 TGTGCCATCAGCGACTATAGACGGGAACGCGCTGAAGCTTTCTTT CAISDYRRERAEAFF
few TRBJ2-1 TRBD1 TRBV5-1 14 TGCGCCAGCAACAGGGACAGGGTTTCCCTTGAGCAGTTCTTC CASNRDRVSLEQFF
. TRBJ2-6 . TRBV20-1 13 TGCAGTGCCAGTTTTCCTGGGGCCAACGTCCTGACTTTC CSASFPGANVLTF
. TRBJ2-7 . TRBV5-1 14 TGCGCCAGCAGCTTTAGTCTAGCCGCGGACGAGCAGTACTTC CASSFSLAADEQYF
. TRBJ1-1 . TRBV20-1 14 TGCAGTGCTGGGGATGGGCACATGAACACTGAAGCTTTCTTT CSAGDGHMNTEAFF
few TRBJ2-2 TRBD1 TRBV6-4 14 TGTGCCAGCCGGGCGGACAGGGCCACCGGGGAGCTGTTTTTT CASRADRATGELFF
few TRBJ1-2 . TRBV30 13 TGTGCCTGGAGAAGGGTTCCCTACTATGGCTACACCTTC CAWRRVPYYGYTF
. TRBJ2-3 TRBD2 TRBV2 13 TGTGCCAGCAGTGACCTAGCGGGAGATACGCAGTATTTT CASSDLAGDTQYF
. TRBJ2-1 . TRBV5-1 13 TGCGCCAGCAGTCAGACTATCGGGAATGAGCAGTTCTTC CASSQTIGNEQFF
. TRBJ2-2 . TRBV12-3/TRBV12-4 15 TGTGCCAGCAGTTTCGCCCGGGTTAACACCGGGGAGCTGTTTTTT CASSFARVNTGELFF
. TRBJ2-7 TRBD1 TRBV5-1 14 TGCGCCAGCAGCATCTCCGGGACAGCCTACGAGCAGTACTTC CASSISGTAYEQYF
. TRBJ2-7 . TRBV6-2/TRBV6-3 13 TGTGCCAGCAGTTACAGGCAAATCTACGAGCAGTACTTC CASSYRQIYEQYF
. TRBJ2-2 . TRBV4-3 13 TGCGCCAGCAGCCAAGAGTTGGATGTGGAGCTGTTTTTT CASSQELDVELFF
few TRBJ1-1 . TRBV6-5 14 TGTGCCAGCAGTCTACGACAGGTGAACACTGAAGCTTTCTTT CASSLRQVNTEAFF
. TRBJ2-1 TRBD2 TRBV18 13 TGTGCCAGCTCACCAAGCCGGGAGGGCCGAAAGTTCTTC CASSPSREGRKFF
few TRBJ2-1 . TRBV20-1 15 TGCAGTGCTATTACGAGCCGTAGATCCTACAATGAGCAGTTCTTC CSAITSRRSYNEQFF
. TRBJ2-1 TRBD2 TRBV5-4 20 TGTGCCAGCAGCTCCCCGGGACTAGCGGAATCCGTCTACTCCTACAATGAGCAGTTCTTC CASSSPGLAESVYSYNEQFF